This passage covers 20 T cell receptor beta chains from one sample sequenced in a study of blood T cell repertoires in COVID-19. Profiled with immunoSEQ multiplex PCR; TCRdb holds only in-frame clones, not every one. The sample shows under 60,000 clones, about three quarters of them seen only once. Source material: peripheral blood. The source of these receptors is a human donor with active or convalescent COVID-19. The donor label of this sample is uncertain.

The rearrangement uses TRBV5-1 and TRBJ1-3, with D hard to call. CDR3 size: 14 residues. V lost 3 bases and J lost 3, with 10 bases in between. Germline V CDR1 and CDR2: SGHRS, YFSETQ. Here the CDR3 DNA reads TGCGCCAGCAGCTCGGACTCTTTTGGAAACACCATATATTTT. Translated: CASSSDSFGNTIYF.

The rearrangement uses TRBV2 and TRBJ2-7, with TRBD1 matching 7 bases. Germline loops: CDR1 SNHLY, CDR2 FYNNEI. With V trimmed by 9 bases and J by 2 bases, 13 bases remained unmatched. CDR3 length: 15 amino acids. CDR3: CARGPGTAQTYEQYF. DNA of the CDR3: TGTGCCAGGGGCCCCGGGACAGCTCAAACCTACGAGCAGTACTTC. Drawing the rest from reference TRBV2 and TRBJ2-7, the complete variable domain is EPEVTQTPSHQVTQMGQEVILRCVPISNHLYFYWYRQILGQKVEFLVSFYNNEISEKSEIFDDQFSVERPDGSNFTLKIRSTKLEDSAMYFCARGPGTAQTYEQYFGPGTRLTVT.

Regarding this clone: The germline gene is not matched at one end of the junction; a read error may be the cause. This chain uses TRBV2 with TRBJ2-3; 7 positions match TRBD1. The CDR3 is 17 amino acids. Per germline, CDR1 SNHLY and CDR2 FYNNEI. Written as DNA, the CDR3 is TGTGTCAGCACCCCAGGGGGTACGGTCCCGAACACAGATACGCAGTATTTT. Translating gives CVSTPGGTVPNTDTQYF.

This clone showed up just once. This chain uses TRBV18 with TRBJ2-1; 9 positions agree with TRBD2. Trimming took 3 bases from V and 5 from J; bases not matched to a gene: 2. This CDR3 has 14 amino acids. Germline CDR1 and CDR2: KGHSH and LQKENI. As DNA, the CDR3 is TGTGCCAGCTCACCGTGGACTAGCGACAATGAGCAGTTCTTC. It codes for CASSPWTSDNEQFF.

The gene calls are TRBV5-6 and TRBJ1-4, with a tentative D call TRBD1 (6 bases). The V gene lost 3 bases and the J gene lost 7 bases, with 19 bases spanning the gap. Per germline, CDR1 SGHDT and CDR2 YYEEEE. The CDR3 has 16 residues. DNA of the CDR3: TGTGCCAGCAGCTCGAACTTCCAGGGGAGGGGTGAAAAACTGTTTTTT. Translated, it gives CASSSNFQGRGEKLFF.

The V gene is TRBV2, the J gene TRBJ1-1, with 8 bases matching TRBD1. Looked up from germline, CDR1 is SNHLY and CDR2 is FYNNEI. The J segment lost 5 bases and the V segment lost 6 bases, leaving 8 bases of the junction unmatched. The CDR3 extends over 14 amino acids. For the CDR3, the DNA is TGTGCCAGCAGCCTACAGGGGGAAGGGACTGAAGCTTTCTTT. As protein: CASSLQGEGTEAFF. The full variable domain, with the rest looked up from reference TRBV2 and TRBJ1-1, is EPEVTQTPSHQVTQMGQEVILRCVPISNHLYFYWYRQILGQKVEFLVSFYNNEISEKSEIFDDQFSVERPDGSNFTLKIRSTKLEDSAMYFCASSLQGEGTEAFFGQGTRLTVV.

J is TRBJ2-7 and V is TRBV11-2, with D possibly being TRBD1 (7 bases). Germline lookup yields CDR1 SGHAT and CDR2 FQNNGV. The CDR3 has 15 residues. The V end lost 5 bases, the J end lost 2 bases, and 16 bases lay between the germline ends. CDR3 in amino acids: CASSPSGGLTYEQYF. CDR3 nucleotide sequence: TGTGCCAGCAGCCCCTCAGGGGGGCTAACCTACGAGCAGTACTTC.

The chain couples TRBV25-1 to TRBJ1-4; D remains ambiguous. The V gene's germline CDR1 is MGHDK and CDR2 SYGVNS. The germline V and J ends were trimmed by 6 bases and 0 bases, with 11 bases remaining between them. The CDR3 totals 15 residues. CDR3 protein: CASSTVLATNEKLFF. The DNA of the CDR3 is TGTGCCAGCAGCACTGTCCTCGCAACTAATGAAAAACTGTTTTTT.

This clone has more than one count but fewer than ten. This chain joins TRBV25-1 and TRBJ1-3, with a possible D match to TRBD1 (5 bases). The CDR3 loop spans 13 amino acids. V shed 5 bases and J shed 8 bases, with 13 bases lying between them. Germline CDR1 reads MGHDK; CDR2 reads SYGVNS. The CDR3: CASSLGGGDTIYF. DNA for the CDR3: TGTGCCAGCAGTCTCGGCGGGGGAGACACCATATATTTT. The full variable domain, completed using reference TRBV25-1 and TRBJ1-3, is EADIYQTPRYLVIGTGKKITLECSQTMGHDKMYWYQQDPGMELHLIHYSYGVNSTEKGDLSSESTVSRIRTEHFPLTLESARPSHTSQYLCASSLGGGDTIYFGEGSWLTVV.

The V and J genes are TRBV11-3 and TRBJ1-6; D remains ambiguous. This CDR3 has 16 amino acids. The germline V and J ends were trimmed by 0 bases and 0 bases, with 6 bases remaining between them. Per the germline V gene, CDR1 is SGHNT and CDR2 is YENEEA. This CDR3 is CASSLDMSSYNSPLHF. The CDR3 DNA sequence: TGTGCCAGCAGCTTAGATATGAGCTCCTATAATTCACCCCTCCACTTT.

The CDR3 nucleotides read TGCGCCAGCAGCCCCGGGGAGGGGAGGGCCTACGAGCAGTACTTC. It is translated as CASSPGEGRAYEQYF. V usage is TRBV4-1 and J usage is TRBJ2-7; TRBD2 aligns across 7 bases. CDR1 is MGHRA and CDR2 is YSYEKL in the germline V gene. Trimming took 4 bases from V and 2 from J; bases not matched to a gene: 8. The CDR3 contains 15 residues.

The chain uses TRBV4-3 and TRBJ2-7, with no clear D. Germline CDR1 and CDR2: LGHNA and YSLEER. The CDR3 extends over 14 amino acids. V was shortened by 0 bases and J by 2 bases, with 8 bases between the two germline ends. The CDR3 here is CASSQDAGAYEQYF. The CDR3 nucleotides are TGCGCCAGCAGCCAAGATGCCGGTGCCTACGAGCAGTACTTC.

This clone was counted only a few times. The chain joins TRBV10-3 to TRBJ2-6; 8 nucleotides agree with TRBD1. The V gene end was trimmed by 6 bases and the J gene end by 1 base; junction bases not matched to a gene: 11. The CDR3 is made up of 18 amino acids. Germline lookup yields CDR1 ENHRY and CDR2 SYGVKD. This CDR3 is CAIREKTGDRSGANVLTF. CDR3 DNA sequence: TGTGCCATCAGGGAGAAGACAGGGGATAGGTCTGGGGCCAACGTCCTGACTTTC.

The rearrangement links TRBV7-9 to TRBJ2-7; no firm D call. Germline CDR1 and CDR2: SEHNR and FQNEAQ (reference sequence). This CDR3 is 11 amino acids long. V was shortened by 5 bases and J by 3 bases, with 5 bases between the two germline ends. CDR3 bases: TGTGCCAGCAGCCCGGGCTACGAGCAGTACTTC. Translated: CASSPGYEQYF.

The V call is TRBV5-6, the J call TRBJ2-3, with 16 bases aligning to TRBD2. This CDR3 contains 19 residues. The J segment lost 2 bases and the V segment lost 3 bases, leaving 9 bases of the junction unmatched. Per the germline V gene, CDR1 is SGHDT and CDR2 is YYEEEE. The CDR3 coding sequence is TGTGCCAGCAGCTCGCCGGGACTAGCGGGAGGGTCGTCCACAGATACGCAGTATTTT. It codes for CASSSPGLAGGSSTDTQYF.

This clone was observed once. V is TRBV2 and J is TRBJ2-2; TRBD2 matches at 9 bases. Germline values: CDR1 SNHLY, CDR2 FYNNEI. CDR3 size: 18 residues. The V segment lost 0 bases and the J segment 0 bases; nucleotides outside the gene matches: 5. The CDR3: CASSEAGSGSPNTGELFF. In DNA, the CDR3 is TGTGCCAGCAGTGAAGCGGGTAGCGGGAGCCCGAACACCGGGGAGCTGTTTTTT. Drawing the rest from reference TRBV2 and TRBJ2-2, the complete variable domain is EPEVTQTPSHQVTQMGQEVILRCVPISNHLYFYWYRQILGQKVEFLVSFYNNEISEKSEIFDDQFSVERPDGSNFTLKIRSTKLEDSAMYFCASSEAGSGSPNTGELFFGEGSRLTVL.

This clone came up a few times. The chain has TRBV5-1 and TRBJ1-6, with 9 nucleotides matching TRBD1. V trimming: 4 bases; J trimming: 7 bases; junction bases outside the gene matches: 6. CDR1 and CDR2 from the germline V gene are SGHRS and YFSETQ. CDR3 length: 15 residues. CDR3: CASSARQGDNSPLHF. The CDR3 DNA sequence: TGCGCCAGCAGCGCACGACAGGGGGACAATTCACCCCTCCACTTT.

The chain employs TRBV7-2 and TRBJ1-2; 7 bases are a match to TRBD1. Germline values: CDR1 SGHTA, CDR2 FQGNSA. This CDR3 contains 14 residues. After removal of 5 bases from V and 5 bases from J, the junction contained 8 bases not matched to a gene. CDR3 region: CASSQAPDRYGYTF. Here the CDR3 DNA reads TGTGCCAGCAGCCAAGCCCCGGACAGGTATGGCTACACCTTC. The whole variable domain, filled in from reference TRBV7-2 and TRBJ1-2, reads GAGVSQSPSNKVTEKGKDVELRCDPISGHTALYWYRQSLGQGLEFLIYFQGNSAPDKSGLPSDRFSAERTGGSVSTLTIQRTQQEDSAVYLCASSQAPDRYGYTFGSGTRLTVV.

The chain joins TRBV7-2 to TRBJ2-5; 11 nucleotides agree with TRBD2. Germline values: CDR1 SGHTA, CDR2 FQGNSA. CDR3 length equals 16 residues. Germline trimming cut 0 bases from V and 1 base from J; bases unmatched to any gene: 1. This CDR3 reads CASSLASGGAQETQYF. The CDR3 nucleotides read TGTGCCAGCAGCTTAGCTAGCGGGGGGGCCCAAGAGACCCAGTACTTC.

The chain recombines TRBV5-1 with TRBJ1-5, with 8 bases matching TRBD1. Germline CDR1 is SGHRS and CDR2 is YFSETQ. The CDR3 covers 15 residues. The V segment lost 0 bases and the J segment 6 bases; nucleotides outside the gene matches: 5. In DNA, the CDR3 is TGCGCCAGCAGCTTGGGACAGGGGACAGGTCAGCCCCAGCATTTT. Its translation: CASSLGQGTGQPQHF. Full variable domain (rest looked up from reference TRBV5-1 and TRBJ1-5): KAGVTQTPRYLIKTRGQQVTLSCSPISGHRSVSWYQQTPGQGLQFLFEYFSETQRNKGNFPGRFSGRQFSNSRSEMNVSTLELGDSALYLCASSLGQGTGQPQHFGDGTRLSIL.